Sequencing of this T cell receptor (beta chain) was carried out in a study of T-cell reconstitution after alpha-beta-depleted transplantation in children. The authors prepared the TCRbeta library with unique molecular identifiers. In TCRdb, the PCR reads were re-called with MiXCR into one record per CDR3 protein. The sample comprises about 640,000 distinct CDR3 sequences, 16% of which are singletons, and 1.1% rests with the top ten. Germline V gene data show CDR1 as SEHNR and CDR2 as FQNEAQ (reference sequence). This CDR3 has 14 amino acids. J was trimmed by 5 bases and V by 8 bases; bases with no gene match: 9. This clonotype has at least ten counts.

The source material was PBMCs from the stem cell graft donor, sampled from the stem cell graft. This chain uses TRBV7-9 with TRBJ1-5, with TRBD1 matching 7 bases. This sequence originates from a human donor who donated a stem cell graft to a child with acute myeloid leukemia. CDR3 bases: TGTGCCAGCTCCTCAGGGGGTCAATATCAGCCCCAGCATTTT. Translated: CASSSGGQYQPQHF.